What follows describes a single T cell receptor beta chain. With 5 bases clipped from V and 9 bases from J, the junction kept 3 bases outside the gene matches. Germline-derived CDR1 and CDR2 are GTSNPN and SVGIG (reference sequence). This CDR3 region has 12 residues. Donors were all healthy Caucasians. This specimen belongs to a study of identical twins. TCRdb redid the calling of the 5' RACE reads with MiXCR, one entry per CDR3 protein. Of 200,000 to 250,000 distinct CDR3 sequences in the sample, 6% to 7% were seen once. This same sample was also taken into another study, of T cells expressing NK-cell markers. As that report states: Serological testing identified seven of the eight sequenced donors as HCMV-seropositive and one as seronegative. Sorting was limited to alpha-beta TCR-expressing T cells with an anti-gamma-delta TCR antibody in several experiments. More than five of the donors carried dominant NKG2C+ clonotypes that took up roughly 1.0-7.0% of their CD8+ T cells.

This TCR derives from a woman between 18 and 29 years old in good health. The sample comprised CD8+ T cells sorted from blood. This chain joins TRBV30 and TRBJ2-1; 11 bases match TRBD1. For the CDR3, the DNA is TGTGCCTGGGGACAGGGGGCCTTTGAGCAGTTCTTC. Translating gives CAWGQGAFEQFF.